The 2 T cell receptor beta chains below come from one sample, sequenced in a study of blood T cells in healthy people across ages. Then a second PCR, running roughly 7 to 11 cycles, was carried out with a sample-barcoded 5' primer and a J-beta primer mix. TCRdb reanalysed the 5' RACE reads using MiXCR and keeps one entry per CDR3 protein. The table records roughly 1.7 million distinct CDR3 sequences, about 31% of them present only once. The specimen sequenced was blood. These TCRs come from a woman aged 25 to 39 in good health.

This chain joins TRBV6-6 and TRBJ2-7, with 7 bases identical to TRBD1. The J segment lost 7 bases and the V segment lost 0 bases, leaving 6 bases of the junction unmatched. This CDR3 region has 14 residues. The V gene's germline CDR1 is MNHNY and CDR2 SVGAGI (reference sequence). The CDR3 spells CASSYSVTGDEQYF. The CDR3 coding sequence is TGTGCCAGCAGTTACTCTGTCACAGGGGATGAGCAGTACTTC.

This clonotype was picked up a small number of times. CDR3 region: CSVSPPYNEQFF. CDR3 bases: TGCAGCGTTTCCCCGCCCTACAATGAGCAGTTCTTC. The chain has TRBV29-1 and TRBJ2-1; no reliable D call. The CDR3 extends over 12 amino acids. V was trimmed by 5 bases and J by 2 bases, leaving 7 bases between them. The germline V gene encodes CDR1 SQVTM and CDR2 ANQGSEA.